One and the same sample provided the 8 T cell receptor beta chains below, sequenced in a study of cytotoxic CD8 clonotypes in ibrutinib-treated CLL. Here immunoSEQ multiplex PCR was the method, and the copy in TCRdb shows in-frame clones only, minus some. The repertoire holds around 150,000 clones, around 81% seen once, with around 7.6% in the top ten. The sequencing here drew on PBMCs, taken after 36 months of ibrutinib treatment. All receptors come from a human donor with chronic lymphocytic leukemia.

The rearrangement uses TRBV7-9 and TRBJ2-7; D unclear. The CDR3 runs to 12 residues. V gave up 3 bases and J gave up 1 base, with 4 bases separating them. Germline CDR1 reads SEHNR; CDR2 reads FQNEAQ (reference sequence). CDR3 coding DNA: TGTGCCAGCAGCTTTGTTTCCTACGAGCAGTACTTC. Protein sequence: CASSFVSYEQYF.

V is TRBV10-3 and J is TRBJ1-5; 9 nucleotides agree with TRBD1. Germline assignment: CDR1 ENHRY and CDR2 SYGVKD. The CDR3 consists of 16 residues. V lost 3 bases to trimming and J lost 3 bases; unmatched junction nucleotides: 6. The CDR3 nucleotides are TGTGCCATCAGTGACCGGGACAGGGAGACCAATCAGCCCCAGCATTTT. It codes for CAISDRDRETNQPQHF.

The sample holds a few counts of this clone. Mismatch with germline at one junction end may stem from a read error. The rearrangement joins TRBV5-1 to TRBJ1-4; maybe TRBD1 (5 bases). Germline values: CDR1 SGHRS, CDR2 YFSETQ. The CDR3 is made up of 12 amino acids. CDR3 sequence: CASSLANGAEVF. CDR3 DNA sequence: TGCGCCAGCAGCTTGGCCAATGGGGCGGAAGTTTTT.

The V and J genes are TRBV30 and TRBJ2-7; D not certain. V shed 4 bases and J shed 6 bases, with 10 bases lying between them. The germline CDR1 and CDR2 sequences are GTSNPN and SVGIG (reference sequence). The CDR3 covers 11 residues. The CDR3 sequence is CAWTRGTEQYF. The DNA of the CDR3 is TGTGCCTGGACTCGTGGAACCGAGCAGTACTTC.

This rearrangement joins TRBV19 to TRBJ2-7, with 7 bases aligning to TRBD1. In germline, CDR1 is LNHDA, CDR2 SQIVND (reference sequence). This CDR3 comprises 14 residues. V shed 3 bases, J shed 2 bases, and the junction held 4 bases outside the gene matches. The CDR3 region has the DNA TGTGCCAGTAGTATGGAGGACAGGACCTACGAGCAGTACTTC. Encoded protein: CASSMEDRTYEQYF.

This sequence joins TRBV5-1 and TRBJ2-7, with TRBD1 identical over 10 bases. The V gene end was trimmed by 3 bases and the J gene end by 4 bases; junction bases not matched to a gene: 7. From germline, CDR1 is SGHRS and CDR2 YFSETQ. The length of the CDR3 is 15 residues. DNA for the CDR3: TGCGCCAGCAGCTACCTGACAGGGGGCGAATACGAGCAGTACTTC. Encoded protein: CASSYLTGGEYEQYF.

This chain's CDR3 is CASRFERGPGAVLTF. In DNA, the CDR3 is TGTGCCAGCAGGTTTGAACGGGGGCCGGGGGCCGTCCTGACTTTC. The chain joins TRBV2 to TRBJ2-6; perhaps D is TRBD1 or TRBD2 (6 bases each). The CDR3 has 15 residues. Per the germline V gene, CDR1 is SNHLY and CDR2 is FYNNEI. Between the trimmed V and J ends, which lost 6 bases and 12 bases, there was a span of 21 bases.

This clone occurred a few times. CDR3 sequence (DNA): TGTGCCAGCAGCCCCCCCAGAAGGGGGAACACTGAAGCTTTCTTT. This translates into CASSPPRRGNTEAFF. The V gene is TRBV21-1, the J gene TRBJ1-1; the table calls TRBD1, which could not be checked here. TRBV21-1 is a pseudogene. The CDR3 has 15 residues.